The 26 T cell receptor beta chains reported below all come from one sample, sequenced in a study of shared clonotypes between healthy human individuals (dated by TCRdb to 2020 to 2021). Library prep was done by the immunoSEQ multiplex PCR assay. TCRdb re-hosts the immuneACCESS table, in-frame sequences only. Its copies lack some clones; in the studies checked, an unresolved V gene accounts for under half of them, and the cause for the rest is not known. Across this sample there are about 590,000 clones, with around 95% seen only once. Approximately 0.1% of the sample is in the top ten clones. CD8 naive samples consisted of CD45RO-negative cells that were positively selected for CCR7, yielding a CD45RA+CCR7+ population without TemRA cells. The sample consisted of naive CD8+ T cells sorted from blood. In the paper's terms, the cell subset or site label means: CD45RA+CCR7+. These receptors all stem from a woman younger than 45 in good health.

This clone was detected only once. V and J are TRBV9 and TRBJ2-1; no reliable D call. The germline V gene has CDR1 SGDLS and CDR2 YYNGEE. V shed 0 bases and J shed 10 bases, with 14 bases lying between them. The CDR3 loop spans 14 amino acids. The CDR3, as DNA: TGTGCCAGCAGCGTAGATGGTGGGGATGGGGAGCAGTTCTTC. This gives the protein CASSVDGGDGEQFF. Variable domain in full (rest from reference TRBV9 and TRBJ2-1): DSGVTQTPKHLITATGQRVTLRCSPRSGDLSVYWYQQSLDQGLQFLIQYYNGEERAKGNILERFSAQQFPDLHSELNLSSLELGDSALYFCASSVDGGDGEQFFGPGTRLTVL.

The chain is built from TRBV13 and TRBJ2-3, with unresolved D. Looked up from germline, CDR1 is PRHDT and CDR2 is FYEKMQ (reference sequence). The CDR3 covers 14 residues. Trimming removed 2 bases at V and 3 bases at J, with 9 bases between. The CDR3 DNA is TGTGCCAGCAGCTTAACCGTTTTGACAGATACGCAGTATTTT. Its translation is CASSLTVLTDTQYF.

The chain couples TRBV28 to TRBJ1-2; D unresolved. Germline V CDR1 and CDR2: MDHEN, SYDVKM. The CDR3 has 14 residues. With 4 bases removed from V and 8 bases from J, the gap between germline ends came to 17 bases. CDR3 nucleotides: TGTGCCAGCAGTTCCCCTTCCACGGGTTACGGCTACACCTTC. Amino acids: CASSSPSTGYGYTF.

The chain links TRBV28 to TRBJ1-1; tentative D call: TRBD1 (5 bases). Germline V gives CDR1 MDHEN, CDR2 SYDVKM. The CDR3 contains 14 residues. V was pared by 6 bases and J by 6 bases, with 17 bases between. The CDR3 DNA reads TGTGCCAGCAGCCGTGACAGTGTTCTACCTGAAGCTTTCTTT. Translation: CASSRDSVLPEAFF.

As regards this clone: This CDR3 is also generated by other DNA sequences in the sample. The chain combines TRBV6-5 with TRBJ2-7, with a weak D call TRBD1 (6 bases). This CDR3 spans 14 amino acids. The germline V gene has CDR1 MNHEY and CDR2 SVGAGI. Trimming stripped 0 bases from V and 1 base from J, with 7 bases between. CDR3 region: CASSYSQGSYEQYF. DNA for the CDR3: TGTGCCAGCAGTTACTCTCAGGGGTCCTACGAGCAGTACTTC.

This sequence joins TRBV5-4 and TRBJ2-3; D possibly corresponds to TRBD1 (6 bases). The CDR3 has 14 amino acids. The V end lost 4 bases, the J end lost 3 bases, and 12 bases lay between the germline ends. Germline CDR1 SGHNT, CDR2 YYREEE (reference sequence). CDR3 amino acids: CASSGHRVTDTQYF. The CDR3, as DNA: TGTGCCAGCAGCGGTCACAGGGTTACAGATACGCAGTATTTT.

The chain uses TRBV2 and TRBJ2-7; possibly TRBD2 for D (5 bases). V was clipped by 4 bases and J by 0 bases, with 16 bases between them. Germline CDR1 is SNHLY and CDR2 is FYNNEI. The CDR3 is made up of 16 amino acids. Here the CDR3 reads CASSGVKTGISYEQYF. The CDR3 nucleotides read TGTGCCAGCAGTGGAGTAAAGACGGGGATCTCCTACGAGCAGTACTTC.

The chain has TRBV13 and TRBJ2-7, with 9 bases aligning to TRBD1. The CDR3 has 16 residues. Per germline, CDR1 PRHDT and CDR2 FYEKMQ (reference sequence). Trimming removed 1 base from V and 3 bases from J; junction bases left unmatched: 7. CDR3 loop: CASSLAGTGGIYEQYF. DNA of the CDR3: TGTGCCAGCAGCTTAGCGGGAACAGGGGGCATCTACGAGCAGTACTTC.

The chain couples TRBV19 to TRBJ2-7; D gene uncertain. Trimming removed 9 bases at V and 2 bases at J, with 11 bases between. The CDR3 covers 12 residues. CDR1 and CDR2 (germline): LNHDA, SQIVND (reference sequence). The CDR3 here is CASGGSAYEQYF. Here the CDR3 DNA reads TGTGCCAGCGGTGGCAGCGCCTACGAGCAGTACTTC.

The chain recombines TRBV11-2 with TRBJ2-7; D gene uncertain. CDR3 length: 12 residues. The germline gives CDR1 SGHAT, CDR2 FQNNGV. V gave up 5 bases and J gave up 3 bases, with 8 bases separating them. The CDR3 DNA reads TGTGCCAGCAGCCACGATGACTACGAGCAGTACTTC. This gives the protein CASSHDDYEQYF.

This chain joins TRBV27 and TRBJ1-1, with TRBD1 identical over 11 bases. This CDR3 comprises 15 residues. V lost 6 bases to trimming and J lost 3 bases; unmatched junction nucleotides: 6. Germline loops: CDR1 MNHEY, CDR2 SMNVEV (reference sequence). CDR3 bases: TGTGCCAGCAGGTTAGGACAGGGGGCTGACACTGAAGCTTTCTTT. Residues: CASRLGQGADTEAFF.

The chain combines TRBV11-2 with TRBJ2-7; 12 bases are a match to TRBD2. The ends lost 5 bases at V and 2 bases at J; junction bases unmatched: 4. The CDR3 runs 15 residues. The V gene's germline CDR1 is SGHAT and CDR2 FQNNGV. CDR3: CASSPLAGGTYEQYF. The CDR3 DNA follows: TGTGCCAGCAGCCCCCTAGCGGGAGGGACCTACGAGCAGTACTTC.

Concerning this clone: One end of the junction fails to match germline, which may point to a read error. The chain joins TRBV5-8 to TRBJ1-5; weak D call: TRBD1 (5 bases). Germline lookup yields CDR1 SGHTS and CDR2 YDEGEE. The CDR3 has 16 residues. CDR3 region: CASSLGPLHGNQPQHF. In nucleotides, the CDR3 is TGTGCCAGCAGTTTGGGACCGCTACACGGCAATCAGCCCCAGCATTTT.

This clone appeared a single time. V gene TRBV9 combines with J gene TRBJ2-7, with TRBD1 matching 7 bases. The CDR3 runs 16 residues. In germline, CDR1 is SGDLS, CDR2 YYNGEE. The junction had 12 bases not matched to a gene; V was cut back by 3 bases and J by 3 bases. The CDR3 DNA is TGTGCCAGCAGCGCCGGATGGGACAGCTCCCTCTACGAGCAGTACTTC. Protein: CASSAGWDSSLYEQYF. Complete variable domain (other parts from reference TRBV9 and TRBJ2-7): DSGVTQTPKHLITATGQRVTLRCSPRSGDLSVYWYQQSLDQGLQFLIQYYNGEERAKGNILERFSAQQFPDLHSELNLSSLELGDSALYFCASSAGWDSSLYEQYFGPGTRLTVT.

The genes are TRBV28 and TRBJ2-5; 7 nucleotides line up with TRBD1. TRBJ2-7 explains the end of the DNA better; the J call may be wrong. In germline, CDR1 is MDHEN, CDR2 SYDVKM. The CDR3 spans 15 residues. DNA of the CDR3: TGTGCCAGCAGAAAAAACACAGGGGTTACCTACGAGCAGTACTTC. Amino acids: CASRKNTGVTYEQYF.

For this clone: The CDR3 carries no conserved terminal phenylalanine or tryptophan, so it likely arises from a read error. The DNA is omitted, as the CDR3 cannot be located on it reliably, and the CDR3 follows TCRdb's listing. The rearrangement uses TRBV28 and TRBJ2-4; no DNA check was done on the table's D call, TRBD1. Germline-derived CDR1 and CDR2 are MDHEN and SYDVKM. From its first to its last residue, the CDR3 has 8 amino acids. The CDR3 is CATRFRGA.

With regard to this clone: A read error may account for a junction end that differs from germline. The chain uses TRBV5-1 and TRBJ2-3; D is possibly TRBD1 (6 bases). The CDR3 runs 14 residues. The germline CDR1 and CDR2 sequences are SGHRS and YFSETQ. DNA for the CDR3: TGTTGGCGCCAGGTGGGGGCAAGCACAGATACGCAGTATTTT. Protein: CWRQVGASTDTQYF. Full variable domain (outside the CDR3, taken from reference TRBV5-1 and TRBJ2-3): KAGVTQTPRYLIKTRGQQVTLSCSPISGHRSVSWYQQTPGQGLQFLFEYFSETQRNKGNFPGRFSGRQFSNSRSEMNVSTLELGDSALYLCWRQVGASTDTQYFGPGTRLTVL.

The chain links TRBV5-1 to TRBJ1-5, with D unresolved. Trimming shortened V by 0 bases and J by 2 bases, and 15 bases separated the two germline ends. CDR1 is SGHRS, CDR2 YFSETQ, per germline. The length of the CDR3 is 17 residues. The CDR3 is CASSLGPPGRGNQPQHF. The CDR3 region has the DNA TGCGCCAGCAGCTTGGGCCCCCCTGGTCGAGGCAATCAGCCCCAGCATTTT. Based on the CDR3 plus reference TRBV5-1 and TRBJ1-5, the full variable domain is KAGVTQTPRYLIKTRGQQVTLSCSPISGHRSVSWYQQTPGQGLQFLFEYFSETQRNKGNFPGRFSGRQFSNSRSEMNVSTLELGDSALYLCASSLGPPGRGNQPQHFGDGTRLSIL.

The genes are TRBV9 and TRBJ1-1; D not certain. V was cut by 2 bases and J by 4 bases, with 9 bases left in between. Per germline, CDR1 SGDLS and CDR2 YYNGEE. The CDR3 loop spans 13 amino acids. CDR3 coding DNA: TGTGCCAGCAGCGTGGGGATCGCCACTGAAGCTTTCTTT. Its protein product is CASSVGIATEAFF.

The chain recombines TRBV5-6 with TRBJ2-7; 14 bases are shared with TRBD2. Germline V lookup: CDR1 SGHDT, CDR2 YYEEEE. The CDR3 length is 17 residues. V lost 3 bases, J lost 1 base, and 6 bases stayed unmatched. CDR3 in DNA: TGTGCCAGCAGCTCGGGACTAGCGGGGGTCTTATCCTACGAGCAGTACTTC. This encodes CASSSGLAGVLSYEQYF.

V is TRBV10-1 and J is TRBJ2-3; TRBD2 aligns across 9 bases. The length of the CDR3 is 16 residues. Trimming removed 2 bases from V and 6 bases from J; junction bases left unmatched: 9. Germline lookup yields CDR1 WNHNN and CDR2 SYGVQD (reference sequence). CDR3 sequence: CASSEGPSGADDTQYF. The CDR3 nucleotides are TGCGCCAGCAGTGAGGGCCCTAGCGGGGCCGATGATACGCAGTATTTT.

The chain uses TRBV28 and TRBJ2-1; 9 bases align to TRBD1. The ends lost 6 bases at V and 3 bases at J; junction bases unmatched: 3. This CDR3 has 14 amino acids. Germline CDR1 MDHEN, CDR2 SYDVKM. CDR3 sequence (DNA): TGTGCCAGCAGGTGGGACAGGGACTACAATGAGCAGTTCTTC. Translated: CASRWDRDYNEQFF.

This clone was counted a few times. V and J are TRBV29-1 and TRBJ1-1; 8 nucleotides align to TRBD1. The CDR3 loop spans 15 amino acids. From germline, CDR1 is SQVTM and CDR2 ANQGSEA. The J segment lost 4 bases and the V segment lost 4 bases, leaving 11 bases of the junction unmatched. CDR3 nucleotides: TGCAGCGTTGCAGGGGGCGCGGTGCCTGGCACTGAAGCTTTCTTT. Protein sequence: CSVAGGAVPGTEAFF.

The chain employs TRBV28 and TRBJ1-5; D gene ambiguous. The CDR3 sequence is 16 residues long. Germline V gene lookup returns CDR1 MDHEN and CDR2 SYDVKM. The V gene lost 4 bases and the J gene lost 0 bases, with 13 bases spanning the gap. CDR3 in amino acids: CASSWLAAYSNQPQHF. As DNA, the CDR3 is TGTGCCAGCAGTTGGTTGGCGGCATATAGCAATCAGCCCCAGCATTTT.

This clone occurred once. This chain links TRBV5-6 with TRBJ1-1, with a weak D call TRBD1 (6 bases). V was cut by 0 bases and J by 5 bases, with 20 bases left in between. Germline values: CDR1 SGHDT, CDR2 YYEEEE. CDR3 size: 17 residues. The CDR3 DNA follows: TGTGCCAGCAGCTTGGCGGCAGGGGTAGACTCCCGGACTGAAGCTTTCTTT. It encodes CASSLAAGVDSRTEAFF.

On this clone itself: At one end, the junction sequence differs from germline, possibly due to a read error. The V gene is TRBV6-5, the J gene TRBJ2-7, with D unclear. This CDR3 has 11 residues. The germline CDR1 and CDR2 sequences are MNHEY and SVGAGI. Here the CDR3 reads CASSHANEKYF. CDR3 coding DNA: TGTGCCAGCAGTCACGCCAACGAGAAGTACTTC.